This T cell receptor (beta chain) was sequenced for a study of CD8+ T cells in alopecia areata (dated by TCRdb to the late 2010s). General notes on the study: Treated patients were enrolled in an open-label pilot trial of oral tofacitinib at 5 to 10 mg twice daily for moderate-to-severe alopecia areata. The RNA source kit depended on sample type: the PAXgene miRNA kit for fixed scalp, the miRNeasy kit for PBMCs, and the RNeasy kit for mouse skin. Patients stayed on tofacitinib for 6 to 18 months and then had 6 months of follow-up off drug so that delayed response and recurrence could be assessed. On the human side, TCRbeta sequencing was run on scalp tissue and on sorted CD4+ and CD8+ peripheral blood T cells from healthy controls and from alopecia areata patients with either patchy or totalis/universalis disease. Biopsies were taken from tofacitinib-treated patients at baseline and at 4 and 24 weeks of treatment, and a later scalp biopsy was taken in several of the tofacitinib-treated patients. immunoSEQ multiplex PCR using 35 Vbeta forward primers and 13 Jbeta reverse primers was used to amplify TCRbeta CDR3 regions. In both human patients and the C3H/HeJ mouse model, the study applied high-throughput TCRbeta sequencing to look at T cell clonal expansion in alopecia areata. Scalp clonality was compared among normal scalp (n=4), patchy alopecia areata scalp (n=8), and alopecia totalis/universalis scalp (n=8). In treated patients, disease severity was measured using the SALT score, which gives the percentage of scalp surface area affected.

The time point label, as the study defines it: around 29 days on oral tofacitinib. The label giving this sample's treatment or condition can be read as: oral pan-JAK inhibitor, 5-10 mg twice daily. Lesional scalp punch biopsies and peripheral blood were collected from alopecia areata patients. Human scalp biopsies were immediately fixed in PAXgene tissue containers. The CDR3 numbers 14 residues from cysteine through phenylalanine. Only the CDR3 DNA is retained, 42 bases long and in frame from the first base. The germline V gene yields MRHNA for CDR1 and SNTAGT for CDR2. V is shortened by 6 bases, J by 1 base, and the region joining them spans 10 bases. Broader findings and caveats from the paper: Compared with normal scalp, lesional scalp, particularly in alopecia totalis/universalis, had higher clonality and more expanded CD8+ clones, which suggests antigenic drive. Many expanded lesional clones were found to persist in scalp and blood during tofacitinib treatment, and relapse after treatment cessation may be partly explained by this persistence. Scalp TCR repertoire analysis is complicated because resident alphabeta T cells in normal human skin are also sequenced, whereas mouse skin is dominated by gammadelta T cells. Compared with mice, TCR sequences shared between patients were less clear, possibly partly because of HLA diversity across the patient population. Because the treated cohort was small and had just a single nonresponder, larger studies are needed to establish links between baseline CD8+ expansion and response. Tofacitinib significantly lowered scalp clonality and the number of expanded CD8+ clones among the top 100 scalp clones.

Regarding this clone: There is no known antigen for this receptor. Base qualities were left out, and no much larger clone turns up one base away.

To prepare the library, the immunoSEQ multiplex PCR assay was applied. To provide template for TCR sequencing, every sample had RNA extracted and reverse transcribed into cDNA. SuperScript III was used for first-strand cDNA synthesis, primed with a 2:1 mix of oligo-dT and random hexamers. Amplification bias was assessed with a synthetic immune receptor repertoire, and residual bias was removed computationally. As for the authors' bioinformatics: Raw reads were preprocessed to remove errors, and CDR3 was defined according to IMGT conventions as the region from the conserved cysteine to phenylalanine. Clonality was computed as 1 minus the Shannon entropy, with the entropy normalized by log2 of the number of productive unique TCRs. CD4 or CD8 identity of scalp clones was inferred by cross-referencing scalp TCRbeta sequences with sorted blood CD4 and CD8 repertoires. TCRdb's version of the immuneACCESS table is confined to in-frame rearrangements and falls short of the full clone set. An unresolved V gene accounts for under half of the shortfall where checked; the remainder is of unknown origin. V, J and clone size derive from that table, while D and trimming were established from the DNA sequence. The sample table lists more than 7,000 clones, almost 65% of them with a count of one. The ten most abundant clones make up about an eighth of the sample.

The material was skin, obtained at week 4, from a patient treated with tofacitinib. The receptor comes from a human donor with alopecia areata. The V gene is TRBV6-4 and the J gene is TRBJ2-1; TRBD2 could be the D gene, as 6 bases match. The DNA sequence follows: TGTGCCAGCAGCCCCGGGACTTCCTACAATGAGCAGTTCTTC. Its product reads: CASSPGTSYNEQFF.